This entry lists 27 T cell receptor beta chains sequenced from one sample in a study of shared clonotypes between healthy human individuals. Profiling relied on immunoSEQ multiplex PCR, and the TCRdb table lists in-frame clones only, not all of them. The data contain around 1.6 million clones, 95% to 99% of them singletons. The sample consisted of naive CD4+ T cells sorted from blood. The subset is: CD45RA+ positively selected. Source of these receptors: a man aged 25 to 45 in good health.

The CDR3 sequence is CASSLWAGDTGELFF. CDR3 DNA sequence: TGTGCCAGCAGTTTATGGGCAGGGGACACCGGGGAGCTGTTTTTT. The chain has TRBV28 and TRBJ2-2; possibly TRBD1 for D (6 bases). V was clipped by 0 bases and J by 3 bases, with 8 bases between them. The CDR3 is made up of 15 amino acids. Germline CDR1 MDHEN, CDR2 SYDVKM.

The chain employs TRBV5-1 and TRBJ2-5; D might be TRBD2 (7 bases). The CDR3 consists of 14 residues. V was cut by 4 bases and J by 1 base, with 11 bases left in between. Germline-derived CDR1 and CDR2 are SGHRS and YFSETQ. The CDR3: CASSVGGAQETQYF. CDR3 DNA sequence: TGCGCCAGCAGCGTAGGGGGGGCCCAAGAGACCCAGTACTTC.

The V gene is TRBV29-1, the J gene TRBJ1-1; 7 bases fit TRBD1. From germline, CDR1 is SQVTM and CDR2 ANQGSEA. With 7 bases clipped from V and 3 bases from J, the junction kept 5 bases outside the gene matches. The length of the CDR3 is 12 residues. This CDR3 is CSAWDSYTEAFF. The CDR3 nucleotides read TGCAGCGCATGGGACAGCTACACTGAAGCTTTCTTT.

The rearrangement joins TRBV29-1 to TRBJ2-7; 10 nucleotides match TRBD1. The length of the CDR3 is 17 residues. V was clipped by 4 bases and J by 0 bases; unmatched bases: 12. Germline CDR1 is SQVTM and CDR2 is ANQGSEA. The CDR3 nucleotides read TGCAGCGTTGGACCCGGGACAGGGGCGCGGACCTCCTACGAGCAGTACTTC. The encoded protein is CSVGPGTGARTSYEQYF.

This rearrangement joins TRBV27 to TRBJ2-6; D is ambiguous. V gave up 1 base and J gave up 0 bases, with 10 bases separating them. CDR1 MNHEY and CDR2 SMNVEV come from the germline V gene (reference sequence). The CDR3 has 17 residues. The CDR3 nucleotides are TGTGCCAGCAGTTTATTTACAGTTCTCTCTGGGGCCAACGTCCTGACTTTC. Translating gives CASSLFTVLSGANVLTF.

The chain links TRBV2 to TRBJ1-4; D not resolved. CDR3 length: 14 amino acids. The V end was cut by 4 bases, the J end by 7 bases, with 13 bases between. Germline CDR1 SNHLY, CDR2 FYNNEI. Here the CDR3 DNA reads TGTGCCAGCAGTGTGAGGCAGAAAACTGAAAAACTGTTTTTT. Translated: CASSVRQKTEKLFF.

CDR3 nucleotides: TGTGCCAGCAGCCTCAGATTGGGGGAGTCCTACAATGAGCAGTTCTTC. The encoded protein is CASSLRLGESYNEQFF. The genes are TRBV7-8 and TRBJ2-1; D possibly matches TRBD1 or TRBD2 (5 bases each). CDR3 length: 16 residues. V was pared by 5 bases and J by 1 base, with 15 bases between. The germline V gene has CDR1 SGHVS and CDR2 FQNEAQ.

About this clone: Other DNA sequences within the sample encode an identical CDR3. V and J are TRBV7-9 and TRBJ2-3; D not resolved. CDR3 length equals 12 residues. The germline V and J ends were trimmed by 5 bases and 5 bases, with 8 bases remaining between them. The germline gives CDR1 SEHNR, CDR2 FQNEAQ (reference sequence). CDR3 sequence reads: CASSPPGDTQYF. CDR3 in DNA: TGTGCCAGCAGCCCCCCGGGAGATACGCAGTATTTT.

This clone appeared once. The V call is TRBV7-3, the J call TRBJ2-7; D is unresolved. Germline V lookup: CDR1 SGHTA, CDR2 FQGTGA. The CDR3 runs to 13 residues. V dropped 0 bases and J dropped 9 bases, with 12 bases sitting between them. The CDR3 DNA sequence: TGTGCCAGCAGCTTAACGGATCTATCGAGGCAGTACTTC. Its translation: CASSLTDLSRQYF.

This clone appeared once. The CDR3 protein is CASSQVYRVEDGKLFF. CDR3 sequence (DNA): TGTGCCAGCAGCCAAGTTTACAGGGTGGAGGATGGAAAACTGTTTTTT. This chain joins TRBV14 and TRBJ1-4; a weak D match, TRBD1 (6 bases). V was pared by 1 base and J by 10 bases, with 19 bases between. Germline CDR1 SGHDN, CDR2 FVKESK. This CDR3 has 16 residues.

This clone was picked up one time. The chain has TRBV7-2 and TRBJ1-2, with D hard to call. The germline V gene encodes CDR1 SGHTA and CDR2 FQGNSA. The CDR3 sequence is 19 residues long. The V end lost 5 bases, the J end lost 6 bases, and 31 bases lay between the germline ends. The CDR3 protein is CASSPRGDQRREGDDGYTF. The CDR3 DNA follows: TGTGCCAGCAGCCCCAGAGGCGACCAGAGGCGGGAGGGAGACGATGGCTACACCTTC.

The chain couples TRBV29-1 to TRBJ1-1; D possibly corresponds to TRBD1 (6 bases). The CDR3 runs to 13 residues. With 6 bases removed from V and 0 bases from J, the gap between germline ends came to 11 bases. Germline loops: CDR1 SQVTM, CDR2 ANQGSEA. In DNA, the CDR3 is TGCAGCGTGGGGACACGCATGAACACTGAAGCTTTCTTT. Translation: CSVGTRMNTEAFF.

This chain connects TRBV6-5 to TRBJ2-2, with 8 bases lining up with TRBD1. The CDR3 has 14 residues. After removal of 6 bases from V and 6 bases from J, the junction contained 6 bases not matched to a gene. Germline V gives CDR1 MNHEY, CDR2 SVGAGI. The CDR3 here is CASSRTGSAGELFF. Written as DNA, the CDR3 is TGTGCCAGCAGCCGGACAGGGTCTGCCGGGGAGCTGTTTTTT.

The chain uses TRBV18 and TRBJ2-1, with a tentative D call TRBD2 (5 bases). Germline V gene sequence: CDR1 KGHSH, CDR2 LQKENI. Trimming cost V 3 bases and J 5 bases, with 8 bases left between them. This CDR3 is built from 13 residues. The CDR3 DNA follows: TGTGCCAGCTCACCCGGGGTGAACAATGAGCAGTTCTTC. Its protein product is CASSPGVNNEQFF.

J is TRBJ2-1 and V is TRBV5-4; D is possibly TRBD2 (5 bases). Per the germline V gene, CDR1 is SGHNT and CDR2 is YYREEE (reference sequence). Trimming removed 7 bases at V and 0 bases at J, with 17 bases between. This CDR3 comprises 16 residues. In DNA form, the CDR3 reads TGTGCCAGCGGCCCATCAGCGGACCGCTCCTACAATGAGCAGTTCTTC. Amino acids: CASGPSADRSYNEQFF.

This rearrangement joins TRBV9 to TRBJ2-3, with TRBD2 identical over 11 bases. This CDR3 has 17 residues. CDR1 is SGDLS, CDR2 YYNGEE, per germline. The ends lost 4 bases at V and 2 bases at J; junction bases unmatched: 9. CDR3 DNA: TGTGCCAGCAGCTCCAGGGTGGGACTAGCGGACACAGATACGCAGTATTTT. Residues: CASSSRVGLADTDTQYF.

V gene TRBV6-5 combines with J gene TRBJ1-4, with a possible D match to TRBD1 (5 bases). CDR3 length: 12 residues. CDR1 MNHEY and CDR2 SVGAGI come from the germline V gene. V lost 6 bases, J lost 3 bases, and 5 bases lay in between. CDR3 DNA sequence: TGTGCCAGCAGGGGACCTAATGAAAAACTGTTTTTT. Encoded protein: CASRGPNEKLFF.

The J gene is TRBJ2-7, the V gene TRBV18; 8 bases match TRBD1. CDR3 length equals 15 residues. The germline gives CDR1 KGHSH, CDR2 LQKENI. The V gene end was trimmed by 1 base and the J gene end by 4 bases; junction bases not matched to a gene: 6. The CDR3 bases are TGTGCCAGCTCACCACTACCGGGACAGGATTACGAGCAGTACTTC. This encodes CASSPLPGQDYEQYF.

V is TRBV4-3 and J is TRBJ2-1; the D gene is possibly TRBD1 (6 bases). Germline lookup yields CDR1 LGHNA and CDR2 YSLEER. This CDR3 has 15 residues. Trimming stripped 4 bases from V and 5 bases from J, with 15 bases between. CDR3 amino acids: CASSLIRDTNNEQFF. Here the CDR3 DNA reads TGCGCCAGCAGCCTCATTCGGGACACCAACAATGAGCAGTTCTTC.

This clone was seen just once. The chain has TRBV28 and TRBJ1-1; 8 nucleotides agree with TRBD1. The CDR3 loop spans 14 amino acids. CDR1 is MDHEN and CDR2 is SYDVKM in the germline V gene. With 7 bases clipped from V and 7 bases from J, the junction kept 11 bases outside the gene matches. The CDR3, as DNA: TGTGCCAGCATTCCTTCAGGGGGCTTGGGTGAAGCTTTCTTT. Translation: CASIPSGGLGEAFF.

This clone appeared a single time. The rearrangement joins TRBV2 to TRBJ2-7, with D possibly matching TRBD2 (6 bases). Germline V gene data show CDR1 as SNHLY and CDR2 as FYNNEI. The CDR3 contains 16 residues. The V end lost 8 bases, the J end lost 1 base, and 21 bases lay between the germline ends. The CDR3 is CASARDSYALSYEQYF. CDR3 nucleotides: TGTGCCAGCGCTCGGGACTCCTACGCCTTGTCCTACGAGCAGTACTTC.

The genes are TRBV19 and TRBJ2-1; tentative D call: TRBD2 (6 bases). Trimming removed 7 bases from V and 0 bases from J, with 16 bases in between. CDR1 and CDR2 (germline): LNHDA, SQIVND (reference sequence). The CDR3 has 16 residues. The CDR3 region is CASTRLAMSSYNEQFF. CDR3 DNA: TGTGCCAGTACGCGGCTAGCGATGAGCTCCTACAATGAGCAGTTCTTC.

The chain is built from TRBV28 and TRBJ2-7, with a weak D call TRBD2 (6 bases). V shed 3 bases and J shed 2 bases, with 11 bases lying between them. CDR1 is MDHEN and CDR2 is SYDVKM in the germline V gene. The CDR3 is 14 residues long. The CDR3 region is CASSFLLAAYEQYF. DNA of the CDR3: TGTGCCAGCAGTTTTTTACTAGCAGCCTACGAGCAGTACTTC.

V and J are TRBV5-4 and TRBJ2-1, with TRBD1 matching over 9 bases. The germline V gene has CDR1 SGHNT and CDR2 YYREEE (reference sequence). V shed 4 bases, J shed 5 bases, and the junction held 10 bases outside the gene matches. This CDR3 comprises 16 residues. The CDR3 loop reads CASSHGAGTGNNEQFF. For the CDR3, the DNA is TGTGCCAGCAGCCATGGTGCCGGGACAGGGAACAATGAGCAGTTCTTC. Full variable domain (outside the CDR3, taken from reference TRBV5-4 and TRBJ2-1): ETGVTQSPTHLIKTRGQQVTLRCSSQSGHNTVSWYQQALGQGPQFIFQYYREEENGRGNFPPRFSGLQFPNYSSELNVNALELDDSALYLCASSHGAGTGNNEQFFGPGTRLTVL.

The gene calls are TRBV9 and TRBJ2-7, with 8 bases aligning to TRBD2. The CDR3 spans 15 residues. With V trimmed by 0 bases and J by 6 bases, 8 bases remained unmatched. In germline, CDR1 is SGDLS, CDR2 YYNGEE. CDR3 in DNA: TGTGCCAGCAGCGTAGGGGGACTAGTAACGGGCGAGCAGTACTTC. It codes for CASSVGGLVTGEQYF.

The chain combines TRBV9 with TRBJ1-5; 7 nucleotides agree with TRBD1. The junction had 3 bases not matched to a gene; V was cut back by 0 bases and J by 6 bases. Germline V CDR1 and CDR2: SGDLS, YYNGEE. The CDR3 sequence is 14 residues long. The CDR3 region has the DNA TGTGCCAGCAGCGTAGTTCCAGGGGGTCAGCCCCAGCATTTT. The encoded protein is CASSVVPGGQPQHF. The entire variable domain, with the rest obtained from reference TRBV9 and TRBJ1-5, is as follows: DSGVTQTPKHLITATGQRVTLRCSPRSGDLSVYWYQQSLDQGLQFLIQYYNGEERAKGNILERFSAQQFPDLHSELNLSSLELGDSALYFCASSVVPGGQPQHFGDGTRLSIL.

The DNA of the CDR3 is TGTGCCAGTAGTATACGACAGGAAACAAATCAGCCCCAGCATTTT. This translates into CASSIRQETNQPQHF. The chain combines TRBV19 with TRBJ1-5; a possible D gene is TRBD1 (6 bases). V shed 2 bases and J shed 4 bases, with 12 bases lying between them. Germline CDR1 LNHDA, CDR2 SQIVND (reference sequence). CDR3 length equals 15 residues.